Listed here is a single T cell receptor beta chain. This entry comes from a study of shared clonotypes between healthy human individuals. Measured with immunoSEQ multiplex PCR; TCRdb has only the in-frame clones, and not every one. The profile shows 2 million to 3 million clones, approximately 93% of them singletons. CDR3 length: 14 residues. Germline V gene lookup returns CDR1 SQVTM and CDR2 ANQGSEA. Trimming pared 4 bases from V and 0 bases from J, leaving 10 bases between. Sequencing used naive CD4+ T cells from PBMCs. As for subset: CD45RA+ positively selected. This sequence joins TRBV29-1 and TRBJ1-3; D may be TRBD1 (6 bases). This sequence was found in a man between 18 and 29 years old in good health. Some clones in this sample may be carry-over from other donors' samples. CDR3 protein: CSVVEQGSGNTIYF. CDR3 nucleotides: TGCAGCGTTGTAGAACAGGGCTCTGGAAACACCATATATTTT.